The 30 T cell receptor beta chains below were found in one sample sequenced in a study of STAT5B mutations in CD4+ large granular lymphocyte leukemia (dated by TCRdb to the early 2020s). The library was generated by the immunoSEQ multiplex PCR assay. Not all clones reach the TCRdb copy of this immuneACCESS table, which keeps in-frame sequences only. Checked studies attribute under half of the gap to unresolved V genes and leave the rest unexplained. The sample yields about 20,000 clones; around 78% were counted once. The top ten clones comprise 0.35% to 0.5% of the sample. Sequenced: CD4+ T cells from blood buffy coats. Every receptor here comes from a human donor in good health.

As to this clone: The sample has other DNA sequences that encode this CDR3 too. The J gene is TRBJ1-2, the V gene TRBV7-2; no reliable D call. This CDR3 has 12 residues. From germline, CDR1 is SGHTA and CDR2 FQGNSA. The ends were cut back, 1 base at V and 5 bases at J, with 5 bases in the middle. CDR3 residues: CASSLGGYGYTF. The CDR3 DNA is TGTGCCAGCAGCTTAGGGGGATATGGCTACACCTTC.

This chain connects TRBV5-1 to TRBJ2-7, with a tentative D call TRBD1 (6 bases). Trimming removed 5 bases from V and 6 bases from J, with 21 bases in between. Germline lookup yields CDR1 SGHRS and CDR2 YFSETQ. This CDR3 has 15 amino acids. The CDR3 nucleotides are TGCGCCAGCAGATTAGCCGAGACAGGTTGGGCCGAGCAGTACTTC. It is translated as CASRLAETGWAEQYF.

The gene calls are TRBV29-1 and TRBJ2-2, with 10 bases lining up with TRBD2. In germline, CDR1 is SQVTM, CDR2 ANQGSEA. The CDR3 has 15 amino acids. The ends lost 5 bases at V and 3 bases at J; junction bases unmatched: 6. The CDR3 bases are TGCAGCGTTCCTAGCGGGAGTGTACACACCGGGGAGCTGTTTTTT. Translated, it gives CSVPSGSVHTGELFF.

This clone was seen a few times. The chain links TRBV5-1 to TRBJ1-6; the D is unclear. This CDR3 has 14 amino acids. CDR1 and CDR2 (germline): SGHRS, YFSETQ. Trimming removed 0 bases at V and 6 bases at J, with 7 bases between. The DNA of the CDR3 is TGCGCCAGCAGCTTGGGTCAGGCTAATTCACCCCTCCACTTT. Amino acid sequence: CASSLGQANSPLHF. Combining the CDR3 with reference TRBV5-1 and TRBJ1-6 gives the whole variable domain KAGVTQTPRYLIKTRGQQVTLSCSPISGHRSVSWYQQTPGQGLQFLFEYFSETQRNKGNFPGRFSGRQFSNSRSEMNVSTLELGDSALYLCASSLGQANSPLHFGNGTRLTVT.

The chain is built from TRBV5-1 and TRBJ1-2; D not resolved. Trimming shortened V by 4 bases and J by 3 bases, and 16 bases separated the two germline ends. Germline assignment: CDR1 SGHRS and CDR2 YFSETQ. CDR3 size: 15 residues. CDR3 nucleotides: TGCGCCAGCAGCCACAGTCCCGATACCCACTATGGCTACACCTTC. Translation gives CASSHSPDTHYGYTF.

The chain carries TRBV6-5 and TRBJ2-7; TRBD1 is a possible D gene (5 bases). In germline, CDR1 is MNHEY, CDR2 SVGAGI. The CDR3 sequence is 13 residues long. Trimming removed 10 bases from V and 2 bases from J, with 15 bases in between. The CDR3: CAMGPDATYEQYF. CDR3 coding DNA: TGTGCCATGGGGCCTGACGCTACCTACGAGCAGTACTTC.

The rearrangement joins TRBV4-3 to TRBJ2-7; D is unresolved. Germline lookup yields CDR1 LGHNA and CDR2 YSLEER. This CDR3 is built from 14 residues. The V gene lost 0 bases and the J gene lost 1 base, with 7 bases spanning the gap. CDR3 amino acids: CASSQDLASYEQYF. Written as DNA, the CDR3 is TGCGCCAGCAGCCAAGATCTTGCATCCTACGAGCAGTACTTC.

This clone appeared once. CDR3 loop: CASSLLTGELFF. Here the CDR3 DNA reads TGTGCCAGCAGCTTATTGACCGGGGAGCTGTTTTTT. The chain has TRBV7-3 and TRBJ2-2; unclear D gene. The CDR3 consists of 12 residues. V shed 2 bases and J shed 5 bases, with 3 bases lying between them. Germline V CDR1 and CDR2: SGHTA, FQGTGA.

The chain carries TRBV6-5 and TRBJ1-1; perhaps TRBD1 as D (5 bases). The germline V and J ends were trimmed by 10 bases and 7 bases, with 19 bases remaining between them. From germline, CDR1 is MNHEY and CDR2 SVGAGI. This CDR3 is 13 amino acids long. The CDR3 nucleotides read TGTGCCACCGTCCGGGACGGGGCGGGTGAAGCTTTCTTT. It codes for CATVRDGAGEAFF.

The genes are TRBV5-1 and TRBJ2-7; no clear D. The CDR3 has 14 amino acids. The V end lost 0 bases, the J end lost 4 bases, and 11 bases lay between the germline ends. Germline-derived CDR1 and CDR2 are SGHRS and YFSETQ. CDR3: CASSLDSRFYEQYF. CDR3 DNA: TGCGCCAGCAGCTTGGACTCCCGGTTTTACGAGCAGTACTTC.

The rearrangement joins TRBV7-2 to TRBJ2-5, with 9 nucleotides matching TRBD1. V lost 1 base to trimming and J lost 1 base; unmatched junction nucleotides: 7. The CDR3 loop spans 17 amino acids. Germline CDR1 and CDR2: SGHTA and FQGNSA. The CDR3 nucleotides are TGTGCCAGCAGCTTAGTGGGGACAGGGTTAGGCCAAGAGACCCAGTACTTC. The encoded protein is CASSLVGTGLGQETQYF.

The genes are TRBV6-5 and TRBJ1-2; 7 bases agree with TRBD1. V trimming: 10 bases; J trimming: 7 bases; junction bases outside the gene matches: 9. Germline V gene lookup returns CDR1 MNHEY and CDR2 SVGAGI. The CDR3 contains 12 residues. The CDR3 here is CATRQTGFGYTF. The CDR3 DNA reads as TGTGCCACCCGCCAGACAGGGTTTGGCTACACCTTC.

V and J are TRBV5-1 and TRBJ2-3; D gene ambiguous. V was clipped by 0 bases and J by 5 bases, with 10 bases between them. CDR1 is SGHRS and CDR2 is YFSETQ in the germline V gene. There are 14 residues in the CDR3. In nucleotides, the CDR3 is TGCGCCAGCAGCTTGGGCGCGTCCCGAGATACGCAGTATTTT. Translation: CASSLGASRDTQYF.

This chain connects TRBV7-9 to TRBJ2-1, with a weak D call TRBD2 (6 bases). The CDR3 sequence is 16 residues long. Germline assignment: CDR1 SEHNR and CDR2 FQNEAQ (reference sequence). The germline V and J ends were trimmed by 6 bases and 7 bases, with 22 bases remaining between them. CDR3 residues: CASRYGGLSLGNEQFF. CDR3 in DNA: TGTGCCAGCAGGTATGGAGGGCTCTCCTTAGGGAATGAGCAGTTCTTC. The full variable domain, its missing parts supplied by reference TRBV7-9 and TRBJ2-1, is DTGVSQNPRHKITKRGQNVTFRCDPISEHNRLYWYRQTLGQGPEFLTYFQNEAQLEKSRLLSDRFSAERPKGSFSTLEIQRTEQGDSAMYLCASRYGGLSLGNEQFFGPGTRLTVL.

The rearrangement links TRBV28 to TRBJ2-6; 10 bases match TRBD1. V was clipped by 6 bases and J by 3 bases; unmatched bases: 5. This CDR3 has 16 residues. Germline V lookup: CDR1 MDHEN, CDR2 SYDVKM. The CDR3 protein is CASRGTGEIGANVLTF. The CDR3 DNA sequence: TGTGCCAGCAGGGGGACAGGGGAAATTGGGGCCAACGTCCTGACTTTC.

The J gene is TRBJ2-7, the V gene TRBV28, with 12 bases fitting TRBD1. This CDR3 is 18 amino acids long. Germline assignment: CDR1 MDHEN and CDR2 SYDVKM. The J segment lost 6 bases and the V segment lost 9 bases, leaving 21 bases of the junction unmatched. CDR3: CASEAGQGAGGRAGEQYF. DNA for the CDR3: TGTGCCAGTGAGGCGGGACAGGGGGCAGGTGGGAGGGCAGGCGAGCAGTACTTC.

This rearrangement joins TRBV18 to TRBJ2-2, with 7 bases that match TRBD1. The germline V gene has CDR1 KGHSH and CDR2 LQKENI. CDR3 length equals 15 residues. J lost 3 bases, V lost 4 bases, and 5 bases had no gene match. CDR3 nucleotide sequence: TGTGCCAGCTCACGACAGGGTACAGACACCGGGGAGCTGTTTTTT. This sequence encodes CASSRQGTDTGELFF.

This chain connects TRBV5-1 to TRBJ1-2, with D tentatively TRBD1 (5 bases). This CDR3 is 16 amino acids long. The V gene's germline CDR1 is SGHRS and CDR2 YFSETQ. V lost 4 bases, J lost 8 bases, and 24 bases lay in between. CDR3: CASSALGWGETGGYTF. In nucleotides, the CDR3 is TGCGCCAGCAGCGCCCTCGGGTGGGGGGAAACCGGCGGCTACACCTTC.

The chain joins TRBV7-8 to TRBJ1-1; no clear D gene. This CDR3 is built from 12 residues. The germline V gene has CDR1 SGHVS and CDR2 FQNEAQ. The V and J ends lost 8 bases and 3 bases respectively, with 10 bases between them. Here the CDR3 DNA reads TGTGCCAGCCGGCGAGATGACACTGAAGCTTTCTTT. This gives the protein CASRRDDTEAFF.

CDR3 in DNA: TGCGCCAGCAGCCAAGATATTCTTAGGACAGGTCTTACACCCCTCCACTTT. Protein: CASSQDILRTGLTPLHF. The V and J genes are TRBV4-3 and TRBJ1-6; 7 bases fit TRBD1. Germline V CDR1 and CDR2: LGHNA, YSLEER. After removal of 0 bases from V and 11 bases from J, the junction contained 13 bases not matched to a gene. CDR3 length: 17 amino acids.

This clone was picked up a small number of times. The chain employs TRBV5-1 and TRBJ2-1, with D possibly matching TRBD2 (5 bases). The germline V gene encodes CDR1 SGHRS and CDR2 YFSETQ. The CDR3 runs 15 residues. V lost 4 bases, J lost 0 bases, and 11 bases lay in between. The DNA of the CDR3 is TGCGCCAGCAGCACGGACTTTGGCTCCTACAATGAGCAGTTCTTC. It is translated as CASSTDFGSYNEQFF.

The chain couples TRBV7-3 to TRBJ2-1; D unresolved. V was shortened by 2 bases and J by 3 bases, with 8 bases between the two germline ends. The CDR3 has 14 amino acids. Germline assignment: CDR1 SGHTA and CDR2 FQGTGA. CDR3 sequence reads: CASSLVGFYNEQFF. CDR3 in DNA: TGTGCCAGCAGCTTAGTGGGTTTCTACAATGAGCAGTTCTTC.

The chain recombines TRBV15 with TRBJ1-2, with a possible D match to TRBD1 (6 bases). This CDR3 region has 16 residues. Germline lookup yields CDR1 LNHNV and CDR2 YYDKDF (reference sequence). Deletions cut 1 base from V and 4 bases from J, with 16 bases between. For the CDR3, the DNA is TGTGCCACCAGCAGAGTCGACGGAGGAGGGGGCTATGGCTACACCTTC. It encodes CATSRVDGGGGYGYTF.

J is TRBJ2-2 and V is TRBV9; possibly TRBD1 for D (6 bases). V gave up 4 bases and J gave up 0 bases, with 10 bases separating them. The CDR3 extends over 15 amino acids. Looked up from germline, CDR1 is SGDLS and CDR2 is YYNGEE. The CDR3 protein is CASSWDTSNTGELFF. The CDR3 DNA reads TGTGCCAGCAGCTGGGACACCTCGAACACCGGGGAGCTGTTTTTT.

The chain is built from TRBV28 and TRBJ1-4, with D possibly TRBD1 on 5 matching bases. In germline, CDR1 is MDHEN, CDR2 SYDVKM. The CDR3 has 14 amino acids. V lost 8 bases and J lost 8, with 18 bases in between. The CDR3 DNA is TGTGCCAGCTACCCTGGGGCCCGACGAGAAAAACTGTTTTTT. Protein sequence: CASYPGARREKLFF.

The rearrangement links TRBV5-8 to TRBJ1-1; 7 bases agree with TRBD1. This CDR3 is 15 amino acids long. Germline CDR1 is SGHTS and CDR2 is YDEGEE. The V segment lost 4 bases and the J segment 1 base; nucleotides outside the gene matches: 7. CDR3 DNA: TGTGCCAGCAGCCTGGGACAGTTGTGGAACACTGAAGCTTTCTTT. Translation: CASSLGQLWNTEAFF.

This chain connects TRBV28 to TRBJ1-2; D not resolved. Trimming took 2 bases from V and 0 from J, leaving 13 bases between them. Germline V CDR1 and CDR2: MDHEN, SYDVKM. CDR3 length equals 16 residues. The CDR3 region is CASSLIQNLANYGYTF. Here the CDR3 DNA reads TGTGCCAGCAGTTTAATACAAAATCTAGCTAACTATGGCTACACCTTC.

The genes are TRBV5-1 and TRBJ1-1, with a possible D match to TRBD1 (6 bases). Trimming took off 3 bases at V and 10 bases at J, with 16 bases between the two ends. The CDR3 has 13 amino acids. Per germline, CDR1 SGHRS and CDR2 YFSETQ. The CDR3 DNA reads TGCGCCAGCAGCTCATTAACAGGGAGGGGAGCTTTCTTT. This sequence encodes CASSSLTGRGAFF.

The CDR3 region is CASRGLAGGRYNEQFF. DNA of the CDR3: TGTGCCAGCAGGGGACTAGCGGGGGGGCGATACAATGAGCAGTTCTTC. V is TRBV6-6 and J is TRBJ2-1; TRBD2 matches at 16 bases. Trimming cost V 6 bases and J 4 bases; bases outside gene matches: 3. Per germline, CDR1 MNHNY and CDR2 SVGAGI (reference sequence). CDR3 length equals 16 residues.

The V call is TRBV25-1, the J call TRBJ1-3; D gene ambiguous. This CDR3 region has 14 residues. V lost 2 bases, J lost 4 bases, and 9 bases lay in between. Germline V gene data show CDR1 as MGHDK and CDR2 as SYGVNS. The CDR3 DNA reads TGTGCCAGCAGTGAAGAAAGATCCGGAAACACCATATATTTT. Residues: CASSEERSGNTIYF.